This entry lists 25 T cell receptor beta chains sequenced from one sample in a study of low-dose radiotherapy and immunotherapy resistance in tumors. cDNA synthesis used a TRAV/TRBV-specific primer set for both chains. TCRs underwent 20 PCR cycles of amplification with a constant-region primer and V-primer adapter. TCRdb recomputed calls from the reads with MiXCR, one row per CDR3 protein. The sample lists approximately 91,000 distinct CDR3 sequences; roughly 20% were seen once. Time point denoted: after trial treatment. Documented treatment: LDRT plus nivolumab, ipilimumab, low-dose cyclophosphamide and aspirin (RACIN trial). The sample was PBMCs, taken after low-dose radiotherapy plus immunotherapy. The receptors come from a female donor with ovarian cancer.

This clonotype was seen repeatedly, ten times or more. The V gene is TRBV5-5, the J gene TRBJ1-6; D may be TRBD1 (5 bases). V was pared by 2 bases and J by 5 bases, with 11 bases between. CDR3 length equals 15 residues. Germline V CDR1 and CDR2: SGHKS, YYEKEE (reference sequence). The CDR3 spells CASSLGGVNNSPLHF. CDR3 DNA: TGTGCCAGCAGCTTAGGAGGGGTCAATAATTCACCCCTCCACTTT.

This clonotype was detected many times. This sequence joins TRBV6-2 or TRBV6-3 and TRBJ1-2; 10 bases are a match to TRBD1. V shed 6 bases and J 3 bases; nucleotides not matched to a gene: 4. CDR1 is MNHEY, CDR2 SVGEGT, per germline. The CDR3 consists of 14 residues. The CDR3 reads CASSPGQGDYGYTF. The CDR3 DNA follows: TGTGCCAGCAGCCCAGGACAGGGGGACTATGGCTACACCTTC.

In this sample, this clonotype turned up many times. The chain couples TRBV7-2 to TRBJ2-3; TRBD2 matches 10 bases. Germline V gene sequence: CDR1 SGHTA, CDR2 FQGNSA. The length of the CDR3 is 17 residues. V gave up 4 bases and J gave up 0 bases; unmatched junction bases: 7. CDR3 protein: CASSSPSGRGSTDTQYF. CDR3 coding DNA: TGTGCCAGCAGCTCACCAAGCGGGAGGGGTAGCACAGATACGCAGTATTTT.

This clonotype was observed at least ten times. The genes are TRBV5-1 and TRBJ1-4; D uncertain. The CDR3 contains 15 residues. Per the germline V gene, CDR1 is SGHRS and CDR2 is YFSETQ. V lost 5 bases, J lost 3 bases, and 14 bases lay in between. CDR3 loop: CASRPGSGANEKLFF. The CDR3 DNA follows: TGCGCCAGCAGGCCGGGATCGGGAGCTAATGAAAAACTGTTTTTT.

The rearrangement links TRBV9 to TRBJ2-3; 7 bases match TRBD2. Germline lookup yields CDR1 SGDLS and CDR2 YYNGEE. The CDR3 has 16 residues. V shed 0 bases and J 2 bases; nucleotides not matched to a gene: 6. CDR3 in amino acids: CASSVGASGHTDTQYF. In nucleotides, the CDR3 is TGTGCCAGCAGCGTAGGGGCTAGCGGCCACACAGATACGCAGTATTTT.

The sample holds many counts of this clonotype. V gene TRBV7-9 combines with J gene TRBJ1-5, with 12 bases aligning to TRBD1. Germline V lookup: CDR1 SEHNR, CDR2 FQNEAQ (reference sequence). The CDR3 consists of 17 residues. The junction had 9 bases not matched to a gene; V was cut back by 2 bases and J by 7 bases. The CDR3 region is CASSLTGTGGEGQPQHF. The CDR3 region has the DNA TGTGCCAGCAGCTTAACCGGGACAGGGGGCGAGGGGCAGCCCCAGCATTTT.

In its sample, this clonotype was seen many times. The gene calls are TRBV24-1 and TRBJ2-2, with TRBD1 as a possible D gene (5 bases). In germline, CDR1 is KGHDR, CDR2 SFDVKD. CDR3 size: 15 residues. The V end lost 7 bases, the J end lost 0 bases, and 11 bases lay between the germline ends. For the CDR3, the DNA is TGTGCCACCAGGGACACCCTCGCGAACACCGGGGAGCTGTTTTTT. Translated, it gives CATRDTLANTGELFF.

The chain combines TRBV28 with TRBJ1-4; 12 nucleotides line up with TRBD1. CDR3 length: 19 residues. V was clipped by 6 bases and J by 4 bases; unmatched bases: 15. Germline CDR1 MDHEN, CDR2 SYDVKM. CDR3 in amino acids: CASSSSTGTGGFFNEKLFF. CDR3 sequence (DNA): TGTGCCAGCAGCTCATCTACCGGGACAGGGGGCTTTTTTAATGAAAAACTGTTTTTT.

This clonotype was observed at least ten times. The J gene is TRBJ1-1, the V gene TRBV12-3 or TRBV12-4, with TRBD1 matching over 7 bases. The CDR3 sequence is 14 residues long. With V trimmed by 7 bases and J by 4 bases, 9 bases remained unmatched. The CDR3 nucleotides are TGTGCCAGCATTCTGACAGGGTTGAGCACTGAAGCTTTCTTT. Protein sequence: CASILTGLSTEAFF.

This clonotype was seen many times. The rearrangement uses TRBV5-5 and TRBJ1-4; 8 bases match TRBD1. V was clipped by 7 bases and J by 7 bases; unmatched bases: 9. Per germline, CDR1 SGHKS and CDR2 YYEKEE (reference sequence). The CDR3 has 14 residues. The CDR3 DNA sequence: TGTGCCAGCCAGGAGGACAGGGTTGGTGAAAAACTGTTTTTT. This sequence encodes CASQEDRVGEKLFF.

This clonotype was recorded many times. The rearrangement joins TRBV19 to TRBJ1-2; D is unresolved. The ends were cut back, 4 bases at V and 0 bases at J, with 12 bases in the middle. The CDR3 covers 15 residues. Germline V lookup: CDR1 LNHDA, CDR2 SQIVND (reference sequence). DNA for the CDR3: TGTGCCAGTAGTAGAAACTCTGACGCTAACTATGGCTACACCTTC. Amino acids: CASSRNSDANYGYTF.

This clonotype was seen many times. The chain couples TRBV11-2 to TRBJ2-7; 7 positions match TRBD1. J was trimmed by 2 bases and V by 6 bases; bases with no gene match: 10. The CDR3 loop spans 15 amino acids. Germline assignment: CDR1 SGHAT and CDR2 FQNNGV. CDR3: CASRNPRQGAYEQYF. The CDR3 nucleotides are TGTGCCAGCAGGAACCCACGGCAGGGGGCCTACGAGCAGTACTTC.

This clonotype has a count of ten or more. The V and J genes are TRBV5-1 and TRBJ2-3; D uncertain. The V and J ends lost 0 bases and 3 bases respectively, with 8 bases between them. The CDR3 covers 14 residues. The germline V gene encodes CDR1 SGHRS and CDR2 YFSETQ. In nucleotides, the CDR3 is TGCGCCAGCAGCTTGGAACCGGTTACAGATACGCAGTATTTT. It is translated as CASSLEPVTDTQYF.

The chain links TRBV5-1 to TRBJ2-1, with TRBD2 matching 7 bases. CDR3 length equals 14 residues. The J segment lost 5 bases and the V segment lost 2 bases, leaving 4 bases of the junction unmatched. Germline V gene sequence: CDR1 SGHRS, CDR2 YFSETQ. CDR3 nucleotides: TGCGCCAGCAGCTTTGGGGGGGGGAACAATGAGCAGTTCTTC. It specifies CASSFGGGNNEQFF.

This clonotype was seen ten or more times. The chain couples TRBV10-3 to TRBJ1-6, with D possibly matching TRBD1 (6 bases). The CDR3 runs 13 residues. Germline loops: CDR1 ENHRY, CDR2 SYGVKD. Between the trimmed V and J ends, which lost 4 bases and 9 bases, there was a span of 10 bases. The CDR3, as DNA: TGTGCCATCAGTGTACAGGGAGGTTCACCCCTCCACTTT. Its protein product is CAISVQGGSPLHF.

The V call is TRBV7-8, the J call TRBJ2-7; 11 bases agree with TRBD2. Trimming removed 5 bases from V and 6 bases from J; junction bases left unmatched: 12. Germline CDR1 is SGHVS and CDR2 is FQNEAQ. The CDR3 has 16 amino acids. The CDR3 DNA reads TGTGCCAGCAGCCAAGCTACTAGCGGGGGCCCTTTCGAGCAGTACTTC. Translation: CASSQATSGGPFEQYF.

This clonotype was seen more than once but under ten times. This CDR3 is CASSFPLAGSETQYF. CDR3 nucleotides: TGTGCCAGCAGCTTCCCCCTAGCGGGATCAGAGACCCAGTACTTC. The chain links TRBV5-4 to TRBJ2-5, with 9 bases identical to TRBD2. Germline V gene data show CDR1 as SGHNT and CDR2 as YYREEE (reference sequence). The length of the CDR3 is 15 residues. The V gene end was trimmed by 2 bases and the J gene end by 4 bases; junction bases not matched to a gene: 6.

At least ten counts were recorded for this clonotype. The chain uses TRBV30 and TRBJ1-2; D unclear. Looked up from germline, CDR1 is GTSNPN and CDR2 is SVGIG (reference sequence). Trimming stripped 4 bases from V and 6 bases from J, with 27 bases between. There are 17 residues in the CDR3. The CDR3 sequence: CAWTDLIGGRSVNGYTF. CDR3 DNA: TGTGCCTGGACCGACCTTATAGGAGGCCGATCTGTTAATGGCTACACCTTC.

This clonotype was observed at least ten times. This chain uses TRBV5-8 with TRBJ2-5; TRBD1 agrees at 7 bases. V lost 1 base to trimming and J lost 4 bases; unmatched junction nucleotides: 7. Germline V gene lookup returns CDR1 SGHTS and CDR2 YDEGEE. The CDR3 spans 15 residues. The CDR3 region has the DNA TGTGCCAGCAGCTTGCCCCACCGACAGGGAGAGACCCAGTACTTC. This gives the protein CASSLPHRQGETQYF.

The J gene is TRBJ2-1, the V gene TRBV6-2 or TRBV6-3; TRBD2 agrees at 9 bases. Germline assignment: CDR1 MNHEY and CDR2 SVGEGT. The junction had 14 bases not matched to a gene; V was cut back by 8 bases and J by 9 bases. CDR3 length: 15 amino acids. CDR3 sequence: CASPRVLAGLGEQFF. The CDR3 bases are TGTGCCAGCCCCCGGGTTCTAGCGGGACTGGGTGAGCAGTTCTTC.

The V and J genes are TRBV20-1 and TRBJ2-7; TRBD2 matches at 12 bases. Germline V gives CDR1 DFQATT, CDR2 SNEGSKA (reference sequence). The CDR3 has 14 amino acids. The CDR3 DNA sequence: TGCAGCGGCGGGACTAGCGGGCGCTCCTACGAGCAGTACTTC. It encodes CSGGTSGRSYEQYF.

In the case of this clonotype: A clone one base away is much larger, so this may be a read error. The V and J genes are TRBV4-3 and TRBJ1-1; 7 bases align to TRBD1. V shed 2 bases and J 9 bases; nucleotides not matched to a gene: 9. Germline V gene sequence: CDR1 LGHNA, CDR2 YSLEER. The length of the CDR3 is 14 residues. CDR3 loop: CASSQFPRGTQAFF. The CDR3 DNA follows: TGCGCCAGCAGCCAATTCCCCAGGGGGACTCAAGCTTTCTTT.

As to this clonotype: A far larger clone is only one base removed, so a read error is likely. The CDR3 DNA sequence: TGTGCCAGCATCGGGAACGAGCAGTACTTC. Translation: CASIGNEQYF. J is TRBJ2-7 and V is TRBV28, with a weak D call TRBD2 (5 bases). The germline gives CDR1 MDHEN, CDR2 SYDVKM. V lost 7 bases and J lost 5, with 6 bases in between. The CDR3 is made up of 10 amino acids.

The sample holds many counts of this clonotype. This chain joins TRBV10-1 and TRBJ2-3; D might be TRBD2 (7 bases). The V end was cut by 2 bases, the J end by 6 bases, with 12 bases between. The CDR3 covers 14 residues. The germline CDR1 and CDR2 sequences are WNHNN and SYGVQD (reference sequence). The CDR3 is CASSEGGGADTQYF. CDR3 bases: TGCGCCAGCAGTGAGGGGGGGGGCGCTGATACGCAGTATTTT.

The chain couples TRBV11-2 to TRBJ2-7; 9 bases match TRBD2. The CDR3 runs 15 residues. V dropped 3 bases and J dropped 2; count of bases not matched to a gene: 5. From germline, CDR1 is SGHAT and CDR2 FQNNGV. This CDR3 reads CASSFGASGTYEQYF. The CDR3, as DNA: TGTGCCAGCAGCTTTGGGGCTAGCGGGACCTACGAGCAGTACTTC.